The text below deals with one T cell receptor (beta chain). Its antigen remains undetermined. No per-base quality is available; no much larger clone lies one base away. The sample comes from a study of shared clonotypes between healthy human individuals (dated by TCRdb to 2020 to 2021). For the wider study: The cohort included a few men and a couple of women between 18 and 49 years of age. For each donor, CD4 naive and CD4 memory were each run on three plates, CD8 naive on two plates, and CD8 memory on one plate. To estimate repertoire size and how much clonotypes are shared between individuals, the study performed deep sequencing of blood TCR repertoires from roughly five healthy adults. To increase sequencing depth and limit assay-specific biases, TCR repertoire library preparation and sequencing were carried out by different laboratories using diverse techniques. Leukapheresis yielded between about 0.94 and 8.9 billion PBMCs per donor. What the authors observed across the whole study: Sampling was limited to blood, and TCR repertoires in tissue likely differ from TCR repertoires in blood. Compared with non-shared clonotypes, clonotypes shared by all four sorted-subset donors had higher generation probabilities. Estimated clonotype richness was generally larger for naive than for memory subsets. The small number of donors limited the genetic and exposure-history diversity represented. Even with the large sequencing depth, rarefaction of the sorted-subset datasets indicated that sequencing was incomplete. Across four donors, about 4.5% of naive CD4, roughly 3.5% of naive CD8, 2.3% of memory CD4, and under 0.45% of memory CD8 clonotypes were shared. Pairwise subsampling indicated that sequencing depth was expected to affect the degree of clonotype sharing among donors.

Using the deep immunoSEQ assay, multiplex PCR amplified TCR CDR3 regions from genomic DNA. Extracted genomic DNA from each cell subset was distributed evenly across all wells of several immunoSEQ 96-well plates, and each plate was treated as a replicate. For sorted subsets, each replicate PCR was loaded with about 0.2 ug genomic DNA, equivalent to roughly 30,000 T cell genomes. Purified libraries were quantified with a Qubit 3.0 fluorometer, sized on a Bioanalyzer 2100, and re-quantified with the KAPA Library Quantification kit. A separate single-read 150-cycle Illumina NextSeq 550 flow cell was used to sequence each immunoSEQ 96-well plate. The source study handled its data this way. Because the immunoSEQ output held only junctional sequences and lacked quality scores, the filtering could not match the filtering applied to full-length reads. Sequences were annotated with PyIR, a Python wrapper for IgBLAST v1.9, using IMGT germline references to assign V/J genes and CDR3. Reads were removed for weak V/J assignments (E-value above 1e-6), missing CDR3, stop codons, out-of-frame junctions, or ambiguous translated residues. V3J clonotypes were defined as sequences sharing an identical inferred V gene, J gene, and CDR3 amino acid sequence. Percentage overlap between repertoires was computed as shared unique clonotypes divided by the size of the smaller repertoire. RTK rarefaction, the Chao1 estimator, and Recon v2.1 estimates of unobserved clonotypes were used to assess repertoire richness. Generation probabilities for all TCRbeta clonotypes obtained by the gDNA method from four donors were computed using OLGA. Here the immuneACCESS table is served through TCRdb, limited to in-frame sequences with V and J called. Missing clones are a known gap in these copies; in checked studies unresolved V genes cover under half, and the rest lacks a known reason. V and J calls plus clone size are reproduced from that table; the DNA served to infer D and trimming. A total of approximately 2,300,000 clones appear in this sample, approximately 90% of them only once. Around 0.35% of the sample is held by the ten biggest clonotypes.

Donors were healthy HIV-negative adults with no recently reported acute infections or vaccinations. Every donor was a Caucasian adult living in Nashville, Tennessee, USA. Magnetic negative selection was used to enrich CD4+ T cells, after which naive cells were positively selected on CD45RA and the negative fraction became the memory subset. After blood collection by leukapheresis, PBMCs were isolated using Ficoll-Histopaque density gradient centrifugation and then cryopreserved in the vapor phase of liquid nitrogen. Analytical flow cytometry was used to check the purity and quantity of every magnetically sorted T cell population. From each sorted fraction, genomic DNA was isolated and quantified by UV absorbance on a Nanodrop 2000c. The CDR3 runs 15 residues from the cysteine to the phenylalanine. Just CDR3 DNA is preserved here, 45 bases in frame from base 1. CDR1 and CDR2 were assigned from the germline V gene as MNHEY and SVGAGI. After removal of 6 bases from V and 1 base from J, the junction retains 8 bases not matched to a gene.

The rearrangement combines TRBV6-5 with TRBJ2-7; TRBD2 aligns with 8 central bases. Sequenced: naive CD4+ T cells from PBMCs. The sample's cell subset or site label is to be understood as: CD45RA+ positively selected. The receptor was derived from a man aged 18 to 35 in good health. Some clones in this sample may be carry-over from other donors' samples. The CDR3 in this case is CASSPGAGVSYEQYF. The DNA sequence is as follows: TGTGCCAGCAGCCCCGGAGCGGGGGTATCCTACGAGCAGTACTTC.